The text below deals with one T cell receptor beta chain. Per the study methods: Estimation of nucleated cell counts was performed using reference gene primer amplification. The data were produced by immunoSEQ multiplex PCR, yet TCRdb's version contains in-frame clones alone and is incomplete. V and J calls and clone size follow that table, whereas D and trimming were derived from the DNA. The sample carries hundreds of thousands of clones, roughly 90% recorded once. These data come from a study of blood T cell repertoires in COVID-19. Study-level information: There were acute and convalescent COVID-19 samples, and they came from the United States, Italy and Spain. The cDNA or gDNA used as material had been derived from T cells, B-cell-depleted T cells, or PBMCs.

Germline V lookup: CDR1 SGHRS, CDR2 YFSETQ. V was cut by 4 bases and J by 5 bases, with 16 bases left in between. The CDR3 contains 14 residues. The genes are TRBV5-1 and TRBJ2-7, with D perhaps TRBD2 (5 bases). What was sequenced was peripheral blood. This TCR was recovered from a woman aged 30 to 39 with active or convalescent COVID-19. CDR3 protein: CASSPRVDQDEQYF. The CDR3 DNA reads as TGCGCCAGCAGCCCGCGGGTCGACCAGGACGAGCAGTACTTC.